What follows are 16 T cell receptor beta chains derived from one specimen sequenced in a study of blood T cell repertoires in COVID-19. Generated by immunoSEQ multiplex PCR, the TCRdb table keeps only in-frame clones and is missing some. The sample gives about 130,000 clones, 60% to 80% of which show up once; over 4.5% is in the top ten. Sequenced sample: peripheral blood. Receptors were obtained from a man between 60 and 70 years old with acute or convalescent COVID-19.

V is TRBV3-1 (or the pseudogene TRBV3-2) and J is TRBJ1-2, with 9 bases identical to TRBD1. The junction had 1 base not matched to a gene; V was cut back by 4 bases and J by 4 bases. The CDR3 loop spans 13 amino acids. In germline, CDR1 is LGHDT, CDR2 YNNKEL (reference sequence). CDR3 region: CASSRQGVYGYTF. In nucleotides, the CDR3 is TGTGCCAGCAGCCGACAGGGGGTCTATGGCTACACCTTC.

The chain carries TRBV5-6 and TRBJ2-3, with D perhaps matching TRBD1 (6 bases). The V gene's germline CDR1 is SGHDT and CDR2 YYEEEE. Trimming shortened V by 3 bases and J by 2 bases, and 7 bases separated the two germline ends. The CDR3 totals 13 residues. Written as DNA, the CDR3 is TGTGCCAGCAGCTCAGGGGCCACAGATACGCAGTATTTT. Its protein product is CASSSGATDTQYF. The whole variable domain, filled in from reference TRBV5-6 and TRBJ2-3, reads DAGVTQSPTHLIKTRGQQVTLRCSPKSGHDTVSWYQQALGQGPQFIFQYYEEEERQRGNFPDRFSGHQFPNYSSELNVNALLLGDSALYLCASSSGATDTQYFGPGTRLTVL.

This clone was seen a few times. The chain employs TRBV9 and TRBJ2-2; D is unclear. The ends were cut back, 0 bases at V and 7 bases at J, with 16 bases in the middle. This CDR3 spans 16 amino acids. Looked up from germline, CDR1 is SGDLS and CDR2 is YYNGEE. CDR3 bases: TGTGCCAGCAGCGTAGTTCCAGTCGACGGAGACGGGGAGCTGTTTTTT. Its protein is CASSVVPVDGDGELFF.

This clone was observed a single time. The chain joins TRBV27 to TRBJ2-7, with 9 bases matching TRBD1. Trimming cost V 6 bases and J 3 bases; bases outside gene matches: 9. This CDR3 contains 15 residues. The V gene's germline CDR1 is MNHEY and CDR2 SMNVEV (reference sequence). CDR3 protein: CASSIRRQGDYEQYF. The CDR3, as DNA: TGTGCCAGCAGCATTCGTCGACAGGGGGACTACGAGCAGTACTTC.

In DNA, the CDR3 is TGCGCCAGCAGCCTTGATGAAGACAGGCCCGACTATGGCTACACCTTC. Translation gives CASSLDEDRPDYGYTF. The J gene is TRBJ1-2, the V gene TRBV4-1; D perhaps matches TRBD1 (6 bases). Per germline, CDR1 MGHRA and CDR2 YSYEKL. The V and J ends lost 4 bases and 3 bases respectively, with 18 bases between them. The CDR3 is made up of 16 amino acids.

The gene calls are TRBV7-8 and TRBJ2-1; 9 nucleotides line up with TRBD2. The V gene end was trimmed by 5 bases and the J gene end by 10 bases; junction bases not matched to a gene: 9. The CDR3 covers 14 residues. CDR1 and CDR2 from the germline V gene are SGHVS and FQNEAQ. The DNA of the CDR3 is TGTGCCAGCAGCAACCAGCGGGGGGCTGGAGAGCAGTTCTTC. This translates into CASSNQRGAGEQFF. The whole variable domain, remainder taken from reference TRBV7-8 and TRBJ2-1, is GAGVSQSPRYKVAKRGQDVALRCDPISGHVSLFWYQQALGQGPEFLTYFQNEAQLDKSGLPSDRFFAERPEGSVSTLKIQRTQQEDSAVYLCASSNQRGAGEQFFGPGTRLTVL.

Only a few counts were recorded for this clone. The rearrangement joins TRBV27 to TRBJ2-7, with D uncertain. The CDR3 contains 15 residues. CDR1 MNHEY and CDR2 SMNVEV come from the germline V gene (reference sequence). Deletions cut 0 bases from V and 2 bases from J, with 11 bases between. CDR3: CASSLSAGDAYEQYF. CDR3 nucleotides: TGTGCCAGCAGTTTATCGGCAGGTGACGCCTACGAGCAGTACTTC.

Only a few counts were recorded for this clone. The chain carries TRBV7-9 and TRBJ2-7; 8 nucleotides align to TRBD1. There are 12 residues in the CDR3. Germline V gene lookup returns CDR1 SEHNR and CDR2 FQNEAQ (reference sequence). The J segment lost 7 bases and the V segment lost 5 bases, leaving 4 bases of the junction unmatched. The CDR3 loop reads CASSNRDREQYF. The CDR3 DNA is TGTGCCAGCAGCAACCGGGACAGGGAGCAGTACTTC. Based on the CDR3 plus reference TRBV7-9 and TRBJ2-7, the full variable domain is DTGVSQNPRHKITKRGQNVTFRCDPISEHNRLYWYRQTLGQGPEFLTYFQNEAQLEKSRLLSDRFSAERPKGSFSTLEIQRTEQGDSAMYLCASSNRDREQYFGPGTRLTVT.

CDR3: CATSSYGGQNSPLHF. The CDR3 region has the DNA TGTGCCACCAGCAGCTACGGGGGGCAGAATTCACCCCTCCACTTT. The chain carries TRBV15 and TRBJ1-6, with D tentatively TRBD1 (6 bases). Per the germline V gene, CDR1 is LNHNV and CDR2 is YYDKDF (reference sequence). V lost 3 bases and J lost 7, with 13 bases in between. The CDR3 extends over 15 amino acids.

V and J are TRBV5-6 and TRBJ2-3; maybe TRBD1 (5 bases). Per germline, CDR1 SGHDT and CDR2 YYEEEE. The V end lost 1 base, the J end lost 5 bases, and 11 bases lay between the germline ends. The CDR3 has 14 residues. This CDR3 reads CASSLHNRGDTQYF. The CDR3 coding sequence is TGTGCCAGCAGCTTGCACAATAGGGGAGATACGCAGTATTTT.

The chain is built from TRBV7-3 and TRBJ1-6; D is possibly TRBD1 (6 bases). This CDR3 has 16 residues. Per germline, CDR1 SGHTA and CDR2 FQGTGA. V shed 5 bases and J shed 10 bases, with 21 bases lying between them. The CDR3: CASSAYSAGAGSPLHF. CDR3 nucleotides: TGTGCCAGCAGCGCCTATTCCGCAGGGGCTGGATCACCCCTCCACTTT.

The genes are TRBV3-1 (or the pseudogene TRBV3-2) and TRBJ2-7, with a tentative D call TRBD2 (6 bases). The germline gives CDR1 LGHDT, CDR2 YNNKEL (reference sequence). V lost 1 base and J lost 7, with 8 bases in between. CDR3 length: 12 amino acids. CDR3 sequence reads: CASSQVGREQYF. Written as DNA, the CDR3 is TGTGCCAGCAGCCAAGTAGGGAGGGAGCAGTACTTC.

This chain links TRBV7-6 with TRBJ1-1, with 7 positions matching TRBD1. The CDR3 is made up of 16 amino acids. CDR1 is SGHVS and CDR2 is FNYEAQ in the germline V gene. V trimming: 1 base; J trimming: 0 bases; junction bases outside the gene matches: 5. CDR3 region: CASSLEGGTVNTEAFF. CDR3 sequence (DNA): TGTGCCAGCAGCTTAGAAGGAGGGACAGTGAACACTGAAGCTTTCTTT.

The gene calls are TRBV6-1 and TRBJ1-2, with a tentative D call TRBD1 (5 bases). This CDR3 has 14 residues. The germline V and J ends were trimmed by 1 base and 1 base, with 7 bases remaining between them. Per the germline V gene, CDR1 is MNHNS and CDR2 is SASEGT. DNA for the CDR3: TGTGCCAGCAGTGAAGGACAGATTAACTATGGCTACACCTTC. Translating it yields CASSEGQINYGYTF.

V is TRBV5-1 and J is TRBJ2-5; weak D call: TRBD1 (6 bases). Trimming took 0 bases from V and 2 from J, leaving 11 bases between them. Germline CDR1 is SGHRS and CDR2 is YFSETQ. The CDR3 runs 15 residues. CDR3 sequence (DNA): TGCGCCAGCAGCTTGGGAGGGACACCTCAAGAGACCCAGTACTTC. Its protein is CASSLGGTPQETQYF.

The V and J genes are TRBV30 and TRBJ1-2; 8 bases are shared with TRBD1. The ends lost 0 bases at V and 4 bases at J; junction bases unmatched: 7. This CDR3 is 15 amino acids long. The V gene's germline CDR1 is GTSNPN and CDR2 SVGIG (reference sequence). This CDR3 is CAWSVRSGTGYGYTF. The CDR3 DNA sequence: TGTGCCTGGAGTGTACGATCCGGGACAGGCTATGGCTACACCTTC.